The 29 T cell receptor beta chains given below trace back to one sample, sequenced in a study of radiotherapy plus CTLA-4 blockade in lung cancer. TCRdb's table, derived via immunoSEQ multiplex PCR, lists solely in-frame clones and lacks some. Of 43,000 or so clones listed, roughly 60% are singletons. The sequencing used peripheral blood, collected from a patient treated with radiotherapy plus ipilimumab. Receptors were obtained from a human donor with non-small cell lung cancer who had a partial response to radiotherapy plus ipilimumab.

The V call is TRBV30, the J call TRBJ2-3; TRBD2 aligns across 12 bases. V gave up 6 bases and J gave up 4 bases; unmatched junction bases: 8. The CDR3 totals 15 residues. CDR1 is GTSNPN and CDR2 is SVGIG in the germline V gene (reference sequence). In DNA, the CDR3 is TGTGCCTGTCTCGTGCTAGCGGGAGGGCCAGATACGCAGTATTTT. This translates into CACLVLAGGPDTQYF.

This chain joins TRBV9 and TRBJ2-5, with a weak D call TRBD2 (5 bases). The length of the CDR3 is 14 residues. CDR1 is SGDLS and CDR2 is YYNGEE in the germline V gene. V lost 3 bases and J 5 bases, leaving 14 bases between the germline ends. The CDR3 reads CASSASSRGETQYF. As DNA, the CDR3 is TGTGCCAGCAGCGCCTCTAGCAGAGGGGAGACCCAGTACTTC.

The sample holds a few counts of this clone. The J gene is TRBJ2-1, the V gene TRBV7-6, with 14 nucleotides matching TRBD2. Trimming cost V 6 bases and J 7 bases; bases outside gene matches: 5. This CDR3 contains 15 residues. The V gene's germline CDR1 is SGHVS and CDR2 FNYEAQ. The CDR3 bases are TGTGCCAGCAGAAAGACTAGCGGGAGGGGAAATGAGCAGTTCTTC. Residues: CASRKTSGRGNEQFF.

This chain links TRBV27 with TRBJ2-3; possible D gene TRBD2, 6 bases. The CDR3 spans 16 residues. CDR1 is MNHEY, CDR2 SMNVEV, per germline (reference sequence). The ends were cut back, 2 bases at V and 2 bases at J, with 14 bases in the middle. The CDR3 spells CASSLVGDFSTDTQYF. CDR3 bases: TGTGCCAGCAGTTTAGTAGGGGACTTCTCCACAGATACGCAGTATTTT.

The CDR3 DNA reads as TGTGCCAGCAGTGGGACAGGGGATCAGCCCCAGCATTTT. Protein sequence: CASSGTGDQPQHF. The genes are TRBV5-5 and TRBJ1-5; TRBD1 agrees at 10 bases. J lost 5 bases, V lost 5 bases, and 1 base had no gene match. The CDR3 extends over 13 amino acids. The germline V gene encodes CDR1 SGHKS and CDR2 YYEKEE (reference sequence).

The chain employs TRBV7-2 and TRBJ2-3; maybe TRBD2 (6 bases). CDR1 and CDR2 (germline): SGHTA, FQGNSA. Trimming pared 3 bases from V and 2 bases from J, leaving 12 bases between. CDR3 length: 15 amino acids. The chain's CDR3 is CASSLAGRLTDTQYF. The CDR3 region has the DNA TGTGCCAGCAGCTTGGCGGGGAGACTCACAGATACGCAGTATTTT.

The sample holds a few counts of this clone. V and J are TRBV6-1 and TRBJ1-4, with TRBD1 matching over 7 bases. The CDR3 has 14 residues. V dropped 1 base and J dropped 12; count of bases not matched to a gene: 8. The germline V gene has CDR1 MNHNS and CDR2 SASEGT. The CDR3 reads CASSEGRGPRQLFF. Written as DNA, the CDR3 is TGTGCCAGCAGTGAAGGGAGGGGGCCCCGGCAACTGTTTTTT.

This clone occurred once. V usage is TRBV27 and J usage is TRBJ2-1, with TRBD2 matching over 11 bases. V dropped 4 bases and J dropped 8; count of bases not matched to a gene: 10. Germline V gene sequence: CDR1 MNHEY, CDR2 SMNVEV (reference sequence). The CDR3 runs 16 residues. CDR3 residues: CASSSYFSGGADEQFF. The CDR3 DNA reads TGTGCCAGCAGTTCGTACTTTAGCGGGGGGGCAGATGAGCAGTTCTTC.

Note on this clone: The junction differs from germline at one of its ends, possibly a read error. The genes are TRBV4-1 and TRBJ2-7, with D uncertain. CDR1 and CDR2 (germline): MGHRA, YSYEKL. CDR3 size: 14 residues. The CDR3 DNA reads TGTGCCAGCAGCCAAGATCCCAGCTCCTACGAGCAGTACTTC. Its protein is CASSQDPSSYEQYF.

CDR3 coding DNA: TGTGCCAGTAACTCTCCTAAGACAGGGCACTATGGCTACACCTTC. Amino acids: CASNSPKTGHYGYTF. V is TRBV19 and J is TRBJ1-2, with TRBD1 identical over 7 bases. This CDR3 has 15 residues. After removal of 7 bases from V and 3 bases from J, the junction contained 11 bases not matched to a gene. Germline lookup yields CDR1 LNHDA and CDR2 SQIVND (reference sequence).

This sequence joins TRBV6-1 and TRBJ2-7, with no clear D. Trimming took off 4 bases at V and 12 bases at J, with 16 bases between the two ends. CDR3 size: 12 residues. Germline V CDR1 and CDR2: MNHNS, SASEGT. CDR3 residues: CASSAVGMVPYF. For the CDR3, the DNA is TGTGCCAGCAGTGCAGTTGGTATGGTTCCGTACTTC.

The chain carries TRBV2 and TRBJ1-1; D gene uncertain. Per germline, CDR1 SNHLY and CDR2 FYNNEI. CDR3 size: 11 residues. Trimming took 10 bases from V and 0 from J, leaving 6 bases between them. The CDR3 loop is CATPMNTEAFF. CDR3 DNA: TGTGCCACCCCTATGAACACTGAAGCTTTCTTT.

This clone was recorded a few times. The gene calls are TRBV30 and TRBJ1-5; 10 bases line up with TRBD1. V shed 3 bases, J shed 0 bases, and the junction held 11 bases outside the gene matches. The CDR3 contains 18 residues. The germline CDR1 and CDR2 sequences are GTSNPN and SVGIG (reference sequence). The CDR3 DNA reads as TGTGCCTGGAGCGCGGGACAGGGGTTGGCTTATAGCAATCAGCCCCAGCATTTT. It codes for CAWSAGQGLAYSNQPQHF.

The J gene is TRBJ1-1, the V gene TRBV27; no reliable D call. Germline values: CDR1 MNHEY, CDR2 SMNVEV (reference sequence). Trimming removed 0 bases from V and 5 bases from J, with 7 bases in between. CDR3 length equals 13 residues. CDR3 sequence (DNA): TGTGCCAGCAGTTTATCGAGAGGGACTGAAGCTTTCTTT. The encoded protein is CASSLSRGTEAFF.

This chain joins TRBV2 and TRBJ2-7, with D unclear. From germline, CDR1 is SNHLY and CDR2 FYNNEI. This CDR3 contains 14 residues. The V end was cut by 5 bases, the J end by 0 bases, with 11 bases between. The CDR3 region is CASSRGRTSYEQYF. CDR3 in DNA: TGTGCCAGCAGTAGAGGCCGAACCTCCTACGAGCAGTACTTC. Supplemented by reference TRBV2 and TRBJ2-7, the full variable domain reads EPEVTQTPSHQVTQMGQEVILRCVPISNHLYFYWYRQILGQKVEFLVSFYNNEISEKSEIFDDQFSVERPDGSNFTLKIRSTKLEDSAMYFCASSRGRTSYEQYFGPGTRLTVT.

This clone was seen a single time. The CDR3 nucleotides are TGTGCCAGCAGTTACTGGGGACAGGGGGAAGAGGGCTACACCTTC. This sequence encodes CASSYWGQGEEGYTF. The rearrangement uses TRBV6-6 and TRBJ1-2; TRBD1 matches 11 bases. Per the germline V gene, CDR1 is MNHNY and CDR2 is SVGAGI (reference sequence). J lost 8 bases, V lost 1 base, and 6 bases had no gene match. This CDR3 is built from 15 residues.

This chain connects TRBV27 to TRBJ1-1; D unresolved. Germline CDR1 and CDR2: MNHEY and SMNVEV (reference sequence). Between the trimmed V and J ends, which lost 1 base and 2 bases, there was a span of 11 bases. The CDR3 has 15 amino acids. CDR3 in amino acids: CASSLFYRSNTEAFF. CDR3 sequence (DNA): TGTGCCAGCAGTTTATTTTACAGAAGTAACACTGAAGCTTTCTTT.

The chain carries TRBV29-1 and TRBJ2-7, with 7 bases lining up with TRBD1. Losses at the gene ends were 6 bases for V and 3 bases for J; bases not matched to a gene: 14. Per the germline V gene, CDR1 is SQVTM and CDR2 is ANQGSEA. The CDR3 contains 15 residues. CDR3 sequence: CSVIGLGDSDYEQYF. For the CDR3, the DNA is TGCAGCGTGATAGGCCTAGGGGACAGTGACTACGAGCAGTACTTC.

The V gene is TRBV7-3, the J gene TRBJ2-2; D is perhaps TRBD2 (6 bases). The germline V and J ends were trimmed by 5 bases and 3 bases, with 16 bases remaining between them. CDR3 length: 16 amino acids. CDR1 SGHTA and CDR2 FQGTGA come from the germline V gene. The CDR3 here is CASSPRGSGDTGELFF. DNA of the CDR3: TGTGCCAGCAGCCCCCGAGGTAGCGGTGACACCGGGGAGCTGTTTTTT. Full variable domain (remainder filled in from reference TRBV7-3 and TRBJ2-2): GAGVSQTPSNKVTEKGKYVELRCDPISGHTALYWYRQSLGQGPEFLIYFQGTGAADDSGLPNDRFFAVRPEGSVSTLKIQRTERGDSAVYLCASSPRGSGDTGELFFGEGSRLTVL.

This clone has only a few counts. The gene calls are TRBV14 and TRBJ1-1, with 8 nucleotides matching TRBD1. Germline CDR1 is SGHDN and CDR2 is FVKESK. The CDR3 sequence is 17 residues long. V was pared by 4 bases and J by 1 base, with 11 bases of the junction left unmatched. The CDR3 nucleotides read TGTGCCAGCAGCCCCTTACAGGGGGTGCGAGAGAACACTGAAGCTTTCTTT. It yields the protein CASSPLQGVRENTEAFF.

V gene TRBV7-2 combines with J gene TRBJ2-1, with a tentative D call TRBD1 (6 bases). The length of the CDR3 is 15 residues. Germline CDR1 reads SGHTA; CDR2 reads FQGNSA. V was shortened by 2 bases and J by 0 bases, with 8 bases between the two germline ends. CDR3 nucleotides: TGTGCCAGCAGCTTAAGGGACAACTCCTACAATGAGCAGTTCTTC. This translates into CASSLRDNSYNEQFF.

The chain uses TRBV7-9 and TRBJ2-3; the match to TRBD2 covers 7 bases. CDR1 is SEHNR and CDR2 is FQNEAQ in the germline V gene (reference sequence). The CDR3 sequence is 17 residues long. V lost 6 bases, J lost 2 bases, and 14 bases stayed unmatched. The CDR3 is CASSSGPFDSDTDTQYF. CDR3 DNA: TGTGCCAGCAGTAGCGGGCCGTTTGATTCCGACACAGATACGCAGTATTTT.

The chain recombines TRBV5-5 with TRBJ2-7; a possible D gene is TRBD2 (6 bases). The germline V and J ends were trimmed by 1 base and 2 bases, with 13 bases remaining between them. The CDR3 length is 15 residues. Germline V gives CDR1 SGHKS, CDR2 YYEKEE (reference sequence). The CDR3, as DNA: TGTGCCAGCAGCTTGAGGGGAGGATTGGCCTACGAGCAGTACTTC. Amino acid sequence: CASSLRGGLAYEQYF.

The rearrangement uses TRBV9 and TRBJ2-1; TRBD2 matches at 9 bases. Germline trimming cut 0 bases from V and 5 bases from J; bases unmatched to any gene: 6. Germline-derived CDR1 and CDR2 are SGDLS and YYNGEE. The CDR3 has 16 amino acids. For the CDR3, the DNA is TGTGCCAGCAGCGTAGGCCCAGCGGGAGGTGACAATGAGCAGTTCTTC. Amino acid sequence: CASSVGPAGGDNEQFF.

The chain joins TRBV6-1 to TRBJ1-4; D uncertain. V lost 10 bases, J lost 2 bases, and 8 bases lay in between. CDR3 size: 12 residues. Germline CDR1 and CDR2: MNHNS and SASEGT. Here the CDR3 reads CATRRTNEKLFF. In nucleotides, the CDR3 is TGTGCCACGCGTCGTACTAATGAAAAACTGTTTTTT.

The DNA of the CDR3 is TGCAGTGGACAGTTCCAAGAGACCCAGTACTTC. The encoded protein is CSGQFQETQYF. J is TRBJ2-5 and V is TRBV20-1; maybe TRBD1 (5 bases). CDR3 size: 11 residues. The germline V gene has CDR1 DFQATT and CDR2 SNEGSKA (reference sequence). Between the trimmed V and J ends, which lost 7 bases and 1 base, there was a span of 7 bases.

J is TRBJ1-3 and V is TRBV9; possible D gene TRBD1, 5 bases. CDR1 and CDR2 (germline): SGDLS, YYNGEE. The CDR3 has 17 residues. Trimming took 3 bases from V and 0 from J, leaving 16 bases between them. CDR3 nucleotide sequence: TGTGCCAGCAGCGCCATAACACAGGAGAGCTCTGGAAACACCATATATTTT. As protein: CASSAITQESSGNTIYF.

The chain uses TRBV30 and TRBJ1-1; TRBD1 matches 7 bases. Looked up from germline, CDR1 is GTSNPN and CDR2 is SVGIG (reference sequence). This CDR3 is built from 13 residues. V lost 4 bases, J lost 1 base, and 3 bases stayed unmatched. CDR3 coding DNA: TGTGCCTGGAAGGACAGGCCGAACACTGAAGCTTTCTTT. Translating gives CAWKDRPNTEAFF.

The chain carries TRBV19 and TRBJ1-5, with TRBD1 identical over 7 bases. V lost 9 bases, J lost 4 bases, and 6 bases stayed unmatched. Germline assignment: CDR1 LNHDA and CDR2 SQIVND (reference sequence). This CDR3 is 13 amino acids long. The CDR3 sequence is CASGQDPNQPQHF. DNA of the CDR3: TGTGCCAGCGGACAGGACCCGAATCAGCCCCAGCATTTT. Looking up the rest from reference TRBV19 and TRBJ1-5 gives the full variable domain: DGGITQSPKYLFRKEGQNVTLSCEQNLNHDAMYWYRQDPGQGLRLIYYSQIVNDFQKGDIAEGYSVSREKKESFPLTVTSAQKNPTAFYLCASGQDPNQPQHFGDGTRLSIL.